Below are 5 T cell receptor beta chains sequenced from a single sample in a study of regulatory T cells in long-lasting Graves disease. Specified time point: persistent/refractory GD, antithyroid drugs over 5 years with positive TRAb. After RNA was extracted from PBMCs, the TCR library was made from it. Through Arm-PCR of CDR3 regions and iRepertoire HTBI primers, TCR beta libraries were built. TCRdb fed the multiplex PCR reads into MiXCR, producing one record per CDR3 protein. The table has approximately 470,000 distinct CDR3 sequences, less than 25% seen once; the top ten hold about 8.3%. The specimen was peripheral blood mononuclear cells (PBMCs), collected when the disease was refractory, from a patient treated with antithyroid drugs. The receptors come from a female donor with Graves disease.

This clonotype showed up just a few times. The V call is TRBV7-6, the J call TRBJ2-2; 9 bases agree with TRBD2. The CDR3 spans 16 residues. Germline values: CDR1 SGHVS, CDR2 FNYEAQ. After removal of 4 bases from V and 4 bases from J, the junction contained 7 bases not matched to a gene. The chain's CDR3 is CASSSPGLAVTGELFF. The CDR3 DNA sequence: TGTGCCAGCAGCTCCCCGGGACTAGCAGTCACCGGGGAGCTGTTTTTT.

The V and J genes are TRBV18 and TRBJ2-7; 9 positions agree with TRBD1. CDR1 KGHSH and CDR2 LQKENI come from the germline V gene. V shed 3 bases and J 5 bases; nucleotides not matched to a gene: 11. There are 16 residues in the CDR3. CDR3 nucleotides: TGTGCCAGCTCACCCGTGATTCGCCGGACAGGGGACGAGCAGTACTTC. Protein product: CASSPVIRRTGDEQYF.

A few counts support this clonotype. The chain joins TRBV14 to TRBJ2-7; D not resolved. The CDR3 runs 13 residues. Germline lookup yields CDR1 SGHDN and CDR2 FVKESK. V was clipped by 4 bases and J by 4 bases, with 11 bases between them. In DNA, the CDR3 is TGTGCCAGCAGCCGCATCGGGCAATACGAGCAGTACTTC. As protein: CASSRIGQYEQYF.

This clonotype was observed many times. The chain carries TRBV7-9 and TRBJ2-7; TRBD2 agrees at 9 bases. CDR1 is SEHNR, CDR2 FQNEAQ, per germline (reference sequence). This CDR3 spans 17 amino acids. Unmatched junction bases numbered 7, after V lost 1 base and J lost 0 bases. The CDR3 DNA reads as TGTGCCAGCAGCTTAGGGGCTAGCGGGATTAGCTCCTACGAGCAGTACTTC. This sequence encodes CASSLGASGISSYEQYF.

This clonotype has ten or more counts. The chain combines TRBV2 with TRBJ2-7, with TRBD2 as a possible D gene (6 bases). V lost 1 base to trimming and J lost 2 bases, with 21 bases between them. Germline V gene lookup returns CDR1 SNHLY and CDR2 FYNNEI. This CDR3 contains 18 residues. The chain's CDR3 is CASSEGNSGGVNTYEQYF. The CDR3 bases are TGTGCCAGCAGTGAAGGGAATTCCGGCGGGGTAAACACCTACGAGCAGTACTTC.